These 28 T cell receptor beta chains originate from one sample sequenced in a study of blood T cell repertoires in COVID-19. Clones were sequenced by immunoSEQ multiplex PCR, and TCRdb holds only the in-frame ones, with some missing. The sample carries 70,000 to 95,000 clones, about 90% recorded once. The specimen was peripheral blood. The receptors were gathered from a human donor with active COVID-19. The donor label of this sample is uncertain.

V and J are TRBV27 and TRBJ2-1; 12 bases agree with TRBD2. The germline V gene has CDR1 MNHEY and CDR2 SMNVEV (reference sequence). V gave up 5 bases and J gave up 4 bases; unmatched junction bases: 6. This CDR3 is built from 16 residues. In DNA, the CDR3 is TGTGCCAGCAGTGCCACTAGCGGGGGGAGTTACAATGAGCAGTTCTTC. Translated: CASSATSGGSYNEQFF.

The chain employs TRBV5-6 and TRBJ2-7, with unresolved D. V dropped 2 bases and J dropped 0 bases, with 9 bases sitting between them. Germline CDR1 SGHDT, CDR2 YYEEEE. This CDR3 comprises 14 residues. CDR3 region: CASSFLTGSYEQYF. CDR3 nucleotides: TGTGCCAGCAGCTTTCTCACGGGCTCCTACGAGCAGTACTTC.

This clone appeared a single time. The chain links TRBV19 to TRBJ2-7; 10 bases align to TRBD1. CDR3 size: 14 residues. The germline gives CDR1 LNHDA, CDR2 SQIVND (reference sequence). J gave up 3 bases and V 10 bases, and 9 bases lay outside the gene matches. In DNA, the CDR3 is TGTGCCACCCAGAGGACAGGGGGAATCTACGAGCAGTACTTC. Protein sequence: CATQRTGGIYEQYF.

The CDR3 loop is CASSLDRETEAFF. CDR3 nucleotide sequence: TGTGCCAGCAGCCTAGACAGGGAGACTGAAGCTTTCTTT. The chain recombines TRBV5-4 with TRBJ1-1, with 7 bases identical to TRBD1. In germline, CDR1 is SGHNT, CDR2 YYREEE (reference sequence). V trimming: 4 bases; J trimming: 5 bases; junction bases outside the gene matches: 5. This CDR3 has 13 residues.

This clone occurred a few times. J is TRBJ1-5 and V is TRBV18, with 7 bases matching TRBD1. This CDR3 comprises 14 residues. V gave up 6 bases and J gave up 1 base; unmatched junction bases: 3. Germline V gives CDR1 KGHSH, CDR2 LQKENI. CDR3: CASSLGQSNQPQHF. CDR3 in DNA: TGTGCCAGCTCGTTGGGACAGAGCAATCAGCCCCAGCATTTT.

V usage is TRBV29-1 and J usage is TRBJ1-1, with 10 bases identical to TRBD1. The V gene's germline CDR1 is SQVTM and CDR2 ANQGSEA. This CDR3 has 14 residues. J lost 11 bases, V lost 2 bases, and 11 bases had no gene match. The CDR3 DNA reads TGCAGCGTTGAATACGTGACAGGGGGCGGCACGGCTTTCTTT. This encodes CSVEYVTGGGTAFF. The full variable domain, its missing parts supplied by reference TRBV29-1 and TRBJ1-1, is SAVISQKPSRDICQRGTSLTIQCQVDSQVTMMFWYRQQPGQSLTLIATANQGSEATYESGFVIDKFPISRPNLTFSTLTVSNMSPEDSSIYLCSVEYVTGGGTAFFGQGTRLTVV.

The gene calls are TRBV5-1 and TRBJ1-1, with D unclear. There are 13 residues in the CDR3. Trimming cost V 0 bases and J 10 bases, with 13 bases left between them. The germline CDR1 and CDR2 sequences are SGHRS and YFSETQ. The CDR3 protein is CASSLGLPLGAFF. For the CDR3, the DNA is TGCGCCAGCAGCTTGGGACTACCACTCGGAGCTTTCTTT. Filled out from reference TRBV5-1 and TRBJ1-1, the complete variable domain reads KAGVTQTPRYLIKTRGQQVTLSCSPISGHRSVSWYQQTPGQGLQFLFEYFSETQRNKGNFPGRFSGRQFSNSRSEMNVSTLELGDSALYLCASSLGLPLGAFFGQGTRLTVV.

This clone has a handful of counts. The CDR3 bases are TGCAGCGTTGCCTTCGGGAACACTGAAGCTTTCTTT. Translation gives CSVAFGNTEAFF. The rearrangement joins TRBV29-1 to TRBJ1-1, with D uncertain. Germline V gives CDR1 SQVTM, CDR2 ANQGSEA. CDR3 size: 12 residues. Trimming took 4 bases from V and 1 from J, leaving 7 bases between them.

This clone was recorded once. This chain links TRBV14 with TRBJ1-2; D is unclear. CDR1 is SGHDN, CDR2 FVKESK, per germline. Trimming left V 0 bases short and J 5 bases short, with 7 bases between. CDR3 length equals 13 residues. In DNA, the CDR3 is TGTGCCAGCAGCCAAGATCGGGGTTATGGCTACACCTTC. It specifies CASSQDRGYGYTF.

The rearrangement uses TRBV11-2 and TRBJ2-7, with TRBD1 as a possible D gene (6 bases). Germline V gene sequence: CDR1 SGHAT, CDR2 FQNNGV. V gave up 3 bases and J gave up 5 bases, with 11 bases separating them. The CDR3 consists of 13 residues. The CDR3 nucleotides read TGTGCCAGCAGCTTCGCAGGGGTAAACGAGCAGTACTTC. Amino acid sequence: CASSFAGVNEQYF. Filled out from reference TRBV11-2 and TRBJ2-7, the complete variable domain reads EAGVAQSPRYKIIEKRQSVAFWCNPISGHATLYWYQQILGQGPKLLIQFQNNGVVDDSQLPKDRFSAERLKGVDSTLKIQPAKLEDSAVYLCASSFAGVNEQYFGPGTRLTVT.

V and J are TRBV7-7 and TRBJ2-3, with a tentative D call TRBD1 (5 bases). Germline loops: CDR1 SSHAT, CDR2 FNYEAQ (reference sequence). There are 14 residues in the CDR3. With 5 bases removed from V and 1 base from J, the gap between germline ends came to 10 bases. The CDR3 here is CASSQGLGTDTQYF. The CDR3 DNA sequence: TGTGCCAGCAGCCAGGGTTTAGGCACAGATACGCAGTATTTT.

This rearrangement joins TRBV6-5 to TRBJ1-1, with TRBD1 matching 7 bases. The CDR3 sequence is 13 residues long. J gave up 3 bases and V 11 bases, and 9 bases lay outside the gene matches. Germline V gives CDR1 MNHEY, CDR2 SVGAGI. CDR3: CACWRQGDTEAFF. CDR3 coding DNA: TGTGCCTGCTGGCGACAGGGTGACACTGAAGCTTTCTTT.

The chain combines TRBV5-1 with TRBJ1-1, with D possibly matching TRBD1 (6 bases). Germline V gene data show CDR1 as SGHRS and CDR2 as YFSETQ. With 4 bases removed from V and 1 base from J, the gap between germline ends came to 11 bases. The CDR3 length is 14 residues. CDR3: CASSRTTGNTEAFF. In DNA, the CDR3 is TGCGCCAGCAGCAGGACGACAGGGAACACTGAAGCTTTCTTT. The whole variable domain, remainder taken from reference TRBV5-1 and TRBJ1-1, is KAGVTQTPRYLIKTRGQQVTLSCSPISGHRSVSWYQQTPGQGLQFLFEYFSETQRNKGNFPGRFSGRQFSNSRSEMNVSTLELGDSALYLCASSRTTGNTEAFFGQGTRLTVV.

The rearrangement links TRBV3-1 (or the pseudogene TRBV3-2) to TRBJ2-7; TRBD1 agrees at 11 bases. CDR1 LGHDT and CDR2 YNNKEL come from the germline V gene (reference sequence). The CDR3 runs 15 residues. V shed 6 bases, J shed 3 bases, and the junction held 7 bases outside the gene matches. The CDR3 protein is CASRRGTGGLYEQYF. The CDR3 nucleotides read TGTGCCAGCAGACGAGGGACAGGGGGACTCTACGAGCAGTACTTC.

This clone has a handful of counts. The gene calls are TRBV9 and TRBJ2-7, with TRBD2 as a possible D gene (7 bases). Germline loops: CDR1 SGDLS, CDR2 YYNGEE. There are 16 residues in the CDR3. The V and J ends lost 4 bases and 2 bases respectively, with 19 bases between them. CDR3 loop: CASSRGGAGRTYEQYF. In nucleotides, the CDR3 is TGTGCCAGCAGCCGTGGGGGGGCAGGGCGGACCTACGAGCAGTACTTC.

Here the CDR3 DNA reads TGCAGTGCTAGTACTAGCGGGGGATTAAAAAACATTCAGTACTTC. Amino acids: CSASTSGGLKNIQYF. The rearrangement uses TRBV20-1 and TRBJ2-4; 11 bases align to TRBD2. Germline CDR1 is DFQATT and CDR2 is SNEGSKA (reference sequence). CDR3 length: 15 residues. V gave up 3 bases and J gave up 4 bases; unmatched junction bases: 5.

This chain uses TRBV29-1 with TRBJ2-1, with D maybe TRBD1 (6 bases). Trimming took off 5 bases at V and 6 bases at J, with 17 bases between the two ends. Germline V CDR1 and CDR2: SQVTM, ANQGSEA. The CDR3 sequence is 14 residues long. This CDR3 reads CSVRPKTGSNEQFF. CDR3 nucleotide sequence: TGCAGCGTTCGCCCGAAGACAGGCAGCAATGAGCAGTTCTTC.

This clone was counted a single time. This chain uses TRBV7-3 with TRBJ2-3, with TRBD2 identical over 13 bases. The CDR3 runs to 19 residues. In germline, CDR1 is SGHTA, CDR2 FQGTGA. Losses at the gene ends were 1 base for V and 0 bases for J; bases not matched to a gene: 7. The CDR3 DNA follows: TGTGCCAGCAGCTTAATGGGGACTAGCGGGGCACCGAGCACAGATACGCAGTATTTT. Its translation is CASSLMGTSGAPSTDTQYF.

The chain is built from TRBV19 and TRBJ2-1, with a weak D call TRBD1 (6 bases). The V gene lost 7 bases and the J gene lost 9 bases, with 13 bases spanning the gap. Looked up from germline, CDR1 is LNHDA and CDR2 is SQIVND (reference sequence). CDR3 length: 12 residues. The CDR3: CASNPGVGEQFF. As DNA, the CDR3 is TGTGCCAGTAACCCAGGGGTTGGTGAGCAGTTCTTC. Supplemented by reference TRBV19 and TRBJ2-1, the full variable domain reads DGGITQSPKYLFRKEGQNVTLSCEQNLNHDAMYWYRQDPGQGLRLIYYSQIVNDFQKGDIAEGYSVSREKKESFPLTVTSAQKNPTAFYLCASNPGVGEQFFGPGTRLTVL.

This chain joins TRBV11-2 and TRBJ2-7; 11 nucleotides match TRBD1. Germline assignment: CDR1 SGHAT and CDR2 FQNNGV. CDR3 length equals 16 residues. V was pared by 1 base and J by 5 bases, with 7 bases of the junction left unmatched. CDR3 sequence: CASSLGDRGYFDEQYF. CDR3 DNA: TGTGCCAGCAGCTTAGGGGACAGGGGGTATTTCGACGAGCAGTACTTC. The whole variable domain, filled in from reference TRBV11-2 and TRBJ2-7, reads EAGVAQSPRYKIIEKRQSVAFWCNPISGHATLYWYQQILGQGPKLLIQFQNNGVVDDSQLPKDRFSAERLKGVDSTLKIQPAKLEDSAVYLCASSLGDRGYFDEQYFGPGTRLTVT.

J is TRBJ2-5 and V is TRBV4-1; 9 nucleotides agree with TRBD1. The CDR3 runs 16 residues. Germline V gene sequence: CDR1 MGHRA, CDR2 YSYEKL. J gave up 4 bases and V 1 base, and 7 bases lay outside the gene matches. CDR3 nucleotide sequence: TGCGCCAGCAGCCAAGGGACAGGGGCACGGGGAGAGACCCAGTACTTC. Translation gives CASSQGTGARGETQYF.

The rearrangement joins TRBV6-5 to TRBJ1-6, with D unresolved. Trimming removed 1 base at V and 8 bases at J, with 6 bases between. The germline gives CDR1 MNHEY, CDR2 SVGAGI. The CDR3 is 13 amino acids. The DNA of the CDR3 is TGTGCCAGCAGTTACTACCGGGATTCACCCCTCCACTTT. Its protein is CASSYYRDSPLHF.

V and J are TRBV28 and TRBJ1-5; TRBD1 is a possible D gene (5 bases). Looked up from germline, CDR1 is MDHEN and CDR2 is SYDVKM. CDR3 length: 15 residues. V was cut by 3 bases and J by 4 bases, with 13 bases left in between. CDR3 bases: TGTGCCAGCAGTTTGTCCCTCGCAGGGAATCAGCCCCAGCATTTT. It translates to CASSLSLAGNQPQHF.

The V gene is TRBV11-2, the J gene TRBJ1-5, with a possible D match to TRBD1 (5 bases). V dropped 0 bases and J dropped 0 bases, with 9 bases sitting between them. CDR3 size: 16 residues. Germline CDR1 and CDR2: SGHAT and FQNNGV. The CDR3 coding sequence is TGTGCCAGCAGCTTAGATTACAGGAATAGCAATCAGCCCCAGCATTTT. Translation gives CASSLDYRNSNQPQHF.

This chain connects TRBV6-2 or TRBV6-3 to TRBJ1-6, with TRBD1 matching 7 bases. The V gene end was trimmed by 2 bases and the J gene end by 7 bases; junction bases not matched to a gene: 5. CDR1 and CDR2 from the germline V gene are MNHEY and SVGEGT. The CDR3 loop spans 15 amino acids. The CDR3 here is CASSYRRGANSPLHF. The CDR3 bases are TGTGCCAGCAGTTACCGCAGGGGGGCCAATTCACCCCTCCACTTT.

This chain uses TRBV6-2 or TRBV6-3 with TRBJ2-7; 7 bases are a match to TRBD1. This CDR3 comprises 15 residues. Trimming took 5 bases from V and 4 from J; bases not matched to a gene: 11. In germline, CDR1 is MNHEY, CDR2 SVGEGT. The CDR3: CASSRPGTEIYEQYF. CDR3 sequence (DNA): TGTGCCAGCAGTCGCCCCGGGACAGAGATTTACGAGCAGTACTTC.

This sequence joins TRBV28 and TRBJ2-3; 7 nucleotides align to TRBD1. This CDR3 contains 15 residues. V was pared by 5 bases and J by 1 base, with 6 bases of the junction left unmatched. CDR1 and CDR2 from the germline V gene are MDHEN and SYDVKM. This chain's CDR3 is CASSIPGQGTDTQYF. The CDR3 DNA is TGTGCCAGCAGTATCCCCGGACAGGGCACAGATACGCAGTATTTT.

This clone occurred once. The CDR3 DNA follows: TGTGCCAGCAGCTTCGGTGGGACAGTAGAGACCCAGTACTTC. Amino acid sequence: CASSFGGTVETQYF. The genes are TRBV7-9 and TRBJ2-5, with 7 bases fitting TRBD1. CDR1 and CDR2 from the germline V gene are SEHNR and FQNEAQ (reference sequence). The CDR3 loop spans 14 amino acids. Trimming at V came to 3 bases and at J to 4 bases, leaving 5 bases not matched to a gene.